Listed here are 19 T cell receptor beta chains from one sample, sequenced in a study of T cell responses to AZD1222 COVID-19 vaccine. Profiling relied on immunoSEQ multiplex PCR, and the TCRdb table lists in-frame clones only, not all of them. The sample has about 150,000 clones; 90% are singletons. The material sequenced was peripheral blood, taken 28 days after the second AZD1222 dose. All receptors derive from an adult who received the AZD1222 COVID-19 vaccine.

The chain combines TRBV6-5 with TRBJ1-2; D remains unclear. V was pared by 9 bases and J by 5 bases, with 19 bases between. Germline V gives CDR1 MNHEY, CDR2 SVGAGI. The CDR3 is 14 amino acids. CDR3 protein: CASRTAAPFYGYTF. CDR3 coding DNA: TGTGCCAGTAGAACAGCGGCCCCTTTTTATGGCTACACCTTC.

This clone was counted between two and nine times. The chain combines TRBV3-1 (or the pseudogene TRBV3-2) with TRBJ2-1; 8 bases line up with TRBD2. This CDR3 contains 14 residues. The V and J ends lost 3 bases and 6 bases, in that order; junction bases with no gene match: 4. Germline lookup yields CDR1 LGHDT and CDR2 YNNKEL (reference sequence). The CDR3 is CASSQETSGNEQFF. CDR3 DNA sequence: TGTGCCAGCAGCCAGGAAACTAGCGGCAATGAGCAGTTCTTC.

This clone was detected once. V gene TRBV19 combines with J gene TRBJ2-5, with no clear D. This CDR3 spans 13 amino acids. With 4 bases removed from V and 5 bases from J, the gap between germline ends came to 11 bases. Germline assignment: CDR1 LNHDA and CDR2 SQIVND (reference sequence). The CDR3 here is CASSRLGMETQYF. CDR3 nucleotides: TGTGCCAGTAGTAGGTTGGGGATGGAGACCCAGTACTTC.

The chain couples TRBV10-3 to TRBJ1-2; possibly TRBD1 for D (5 bases). This CDR3 is 13 amino acids long. Trimming removed 0 bases at V and 5 bases at J, with 7 bases between. From germline, CDR1 is ENHRY and CDR2 SYGVKD. CDR3 amino acids: CAISESTAYGYTF. The CDR3 DNA reads as TGTGCCATCAGTGAGTCGACAGCTTATGGCTACACCTTC.

This chain joins TRBV7-9 and TRBJ2-4; D may be TRBD1 or TRBD2 (5 bases each). The CDR3 sequence is 14 residues long. The V and J ends lost 5 bases and 2 bases respectively, with 10 bases between them. Germline loops: CDR1 SEHNR, CDR2 FQNEAQ (reference sequence). The CDR3 nucleotides read TGTGCCAGCAGCCCCGGGGCGACCAAAAACATTCAGTACTTC. This codes for CASSPGATKNIQYF.

The genes are TRBV12-3 or TRBV12-4 and TRBJ2-7; 7 bases are a match to TRBD1. The junction had 3 bases not matched to a gene; V was cut back by 6 bases and J by 4 bases. The CDR3 loop spans 12 amino acids. The CDR3 DNA follows: TGTGCCAGCAGGGGACAGCTTTACGAGCAGTACTTC. This translates into CASRGQLYEQYF.

The chain links TRBV6-6 to TRBJ1-4, with D hard to call. There are 16 residues in the CDR3. Trimming left V 2 bases short and J 0 bases short, with 10 bases between. Germline V gene lookup returns CDR1 MNHNY and CDR2 SVGAGI (reference sequence). As DNA, the CDR3 is TGTGCCAGCAGTTACGTGGATCTATCAACTAATGAAAAACTGTTTTTT. Amino acid sequence: CASSYVDLSTNEKLFF.

V and J are TRBV9 and TRBJ2-7; weak D call: TRBD2 (6 bases). The CDR3 runs to 12 residues. V was trimmed by 5 bases and J by 6 bases, leaving 12 bases between them. Germline assignment: CDR1 SGDLS and CDR2 YYNGEE. CDR3 in DNA: TGTGCCAGCAGTGGGGGGTCGGCCGAGCAGTACTTC. This translates into CASSGGSAEQYF.

This sequence joins TRBV19 and TRBJ2-7; D perhaps matches TRBD1 (7 bases). V lost 5 bases and J lost 3, with 11 bases in between. This CDR3 is 13 amino acids long. Looked up from germline, CDR1 is LNHDA and CDR2 is SQIVND (reference sequence). CDR3 nucleotide sequence: TGTGCCAGTAGTGCCCAGGGGGGCTACGAGCAGTACTTC. Translation gives CASSAQGGYEQYF. Using reference TRBV19 and TRBJ2-7 for the parts outside the CDR3, the full variable domain is DGGITQSPKYLFRKEGQNVTLSCEQNLNHDAMYWYRQDPGQGLRLIYYSQIVNDFQKGDIAEGYSVSREKKESFPLTVTSAQKNPTAFYLCASSAQGGYEQYFGPGTRLTVT.

This chain joins TRBV19 and TRBJ2-6; 8 positions match TRBD1. The V and J ends lost 4 bases and 3 bases, in that order; junction bases with no gene match: 5. CDR1 is LNHDA, CDR2 SQIVND, per germline (reference sequence). The CDR3 has 16 amino acids. The CDR3 reads CASSKQGGRGANVLTF. The CDR3 DNA reads as TGTGCCAGTAGTAAACAGGGGGGCCGTGGGGCCAACGTCCTGACTTTC.

This clone was detected once. The rearrangement joins TRBV4-1 to TRBJ1-2; possible D gene TRBD1, 6 bases. Germline V CDR1 and CDR2: MGHRA, YSYEKL. Trimming left V 0 bases short and J 8 bases short, with 10 bases between. This CDR3 has 13 residues. CDR3 coding DNA: TGCGCCAGCAGCCAAGAGGGGGCGAGAGGCTACACCTTC. Protein: CASSQEGARGYTF.

In its sample, this clone was seen a few times. CDR3 nucleotide sequence: TGTGCCAGCAGTTACAACCGGCGGGGCGGTGGAAACACCATATATTTT. Its protein product is CASSYNRRGGGNTIYF. The chain employs TRBV6-5 and TRBJ1-3; D is possibly TRBD1 (5 bases). The CDR3 covers 16 residues. The germline CDR1 and CDR2 sequences are MNHEY and SVGAGI. Deletions cut 2 bases from V and 3 bases from J, with 14 bases between.

The chain recombines TRBV5-1 with TRBJ2-1; D not certain. The CDR3 totals 14 residues. The germline V gene encodes CDR1 SGHRS and CDR2 YFSETQ. V lost 6 bases, J lost 5 bases, and 15 bases lay in between. CDR3 DNA: TGCGCCAGCATTACCCCAGGCCGAGACAATGAGCAGTTCTTC. It codes for CASITPGRDNEQFF.

The chain recombines TRBV27 with TRBJ2-7; D is possibly TRBD1 or TRBD2 (5 bases each). The CDR3 totals 13 residues. Germline CDR1 reads MNHEY; CDR2 reads SMNVEV (reference sequence). V was trimmed by 3 bases and J by 6 bases, leaving 12 bases between them. For the CDR3, the DNA is TGTGCCAGCAGTTTCTCCCGGGACCGCGAGCAGTACTTC. Translation gives CASSFSRDREQYF.

This chain links TRBV2 with TRBJ1-1, with D maybe TRBD1 (6 bases). Germline-derived CDR1 and CDR2 are SNHLY and FYNNEI. The V end lost 1 base, the J end lost 3 bases, and 6 bases lay between the germline ends. This CDR3 has 13 residues. The CDR3 region is CASSEGGHTEAFF. CDR3 sequence (DNA): TGTGCCAGCAGTGAAGGGGGGCACACTGAAGCTTTCTTT.

This sequence joins TRBV29-1 and TRBJ2-2, with TRBD2 identical over 7 bases. With V trimmed by 1 base and J by 2 bases, 4 bases remained unmatched. The CDR3 has 15 residues. Germline V gene lookup returns CDR1 SQVTM and CDR2 ANQGSEA. The CDR3 sequence: CSVEASGINTGELFF. In DNA form, the CDR3 reads TGCAGCGTTGAAGCCAGCGGGATAAACACCGGGGAGCTGTTTTTT.

The rearrangement uses TRBV6-8 and TRBJ2-3; D may correspond to TRBD1 or TRBD2 (6 bases each). V gave up 6 bases and J gave up 3 bases, with 16 bases separating them. The CDR3 contains 15 residues. Germline V gives CDR1 MNHGY, CDR2 SAAAGT. CDR3 loop: CASRGGRGRTDTQYF. DNA of the CDR3: TGTGCCAGCAGGGGGGGCAGGGGAAGGACAGATACGCAGTATTTT.

This chain links TRBV6-5 with TRBJ1-2; no clear D. V was shortened by 6 bases and J by 3 bases, with 14 bases between the two germline ends. The CDR3 consists of 14 residues. Per the germline V gene, CDR1 is MNHEY and CDR2 is SVGAGI. In DNA form, the CDR3 reads TGTGCCAGCAGCCTTGTACCCGCCGACTATGGCTACACCTTC. Translation gives CASSLVPADYGYTF.

The V gene is TRBV29-1, the J gene TRBJ2-7; D uncertain. Germline CDR1 SQVTM, CDR2 ANQGSEA. This CDR3 comprises 14 residues. V lost 4 bases and J lost 2, with 15 bases in between. CDR3 nucleotides: TGCAGCGTTGGGGCCCCCCTCCCCCCCTACGAGCAGTACTTC. Protein: CSVGAPLPPYEQYF.